The 26 T cell receptor beta chains given below trace back to one sample, sequenced in a study of T cells in Graves' hyperthyroidism and ophthalmopathy. TCR beta CDR3 regions were amplified from RNA. First-round RT-PCR with HTBI primers amplified the TCR CDR3 region. TCRdb reprocessed the multiplex PCR reads with MiXCR, giving one entry per CDR3 protein. The sample has approximately 380,000 distinct CDR3 sequences, about 19% seen once. The sample comprised blood. These receptors all come from a woman aged 18-29 years with Graves' hyperthyroidism.

Many counts were recorded for this clonotype. The chain combines TRBV4-1 with TRBJ1-1, with D possibly matching TRBD1 (6 bases). Trimming took off 3 bases at V and 11 bases at J, with 16 bases between the two ends. Looked up from germline, CDR1 is MGHRA and CDR2 is YSYEKL. This CDR3 has 13 amino acids. CDR3 protein: CASSQLTGARAFF. DNA for the CDR3: TGCGCCAGCAGCCAGCTGACGGGGGCTCGCGCTTTCTTT.

In regard to this clonotype: An end of the junction differs from the germline gene, which may be a read error. This sequence joins TRBV29-1 and TRBJ1-1; a weak D match, TRBD1 (5 bases). The CDR3 spans 14 residues. The germline V gene has CDR1 SQVTM and CDR2 ANQGSEA. DNA of the CDR3: TGCAGCGTTGTGTCTCTGGACATGAACACTGAAGTTTTCTTT. This translates into CSVVSLDMNTEVFF.

V and J are TRBV3-1 and TRBJ1-2; D remains ambiguous. The germline V gene has CDR1 LGHDT and CDR2 YNNKEL (reference sequence). The CDR3 covers 19 residues. V lost 0 bases and J lost 0, with 20 bases in between. The CDR3 loop is CASSQDILTSQPSNYGYTF. The CDR3 DNA reads TGTGCCAGCAGCCAAGATATTTTAACATCACAGCCCTCTAACTATGGCTACACCTTC.

This clonotype came up many times. This chain links TRBV24-1 with TRBJ1-2; possibly TRBD1 for D (5 bases). This CDR3 spans 14 amino acids. Trimming cost V 1 base and J 8 bases, with 13 bases left between them. Germline lookup yields CDR1 KGHDR and CDR2 SFDVKD. CDR3 in amino acids: CATSDLGGTGGYTF. CDR3 sequence (DNA): TGTGCCACCAGTGATTTAGGAGGGACGGGCGGCTACACCTTC.

This clonotype was seen many times. V is TRBV6-2 or TRBV6-3 and J is TRBJ1-5, with 7 bases aligning to TRBD1. The CDR3 is 14 residues long. The trim removed 2 bases at V and 5 bases at J, leaving 3 bases unmatched. CDR1 and CDR2 (germline): MNHEY, SVGEGT. The CDR3 sequence is CASSYGQDYQPQHF. The CDR3 coding sequence is TGTGCCAGCAGTTACGGACAGGATTATCAGCCCCAGCATTTT.

This clonotype has at least ten counts. The chain has TRBV20-1 and TRBJ2-2; no definite D call. CDR3 length equals 13 residues. The germline CDR1 and CDR2 sequences are DFQATT and SNEGSKA (reference sequence). Trimming took off 3 bases at V and 8 bases at J, with 13 bases between the two ends. CDR3 amino acids: CSASGLRTGELFF. The CDR3 DNA is TGCAGTGCTAGTGGCCTAAGAACGGGGGAGCTGTTTTTT.

This clonotype showed up just a few times. The rearrangement uses TRBV3-1 and TRBJ1-3, with 8 bases aligning to TRBD1. Trimming took 0 bases from V and 7 from J; bases not matched to a gene: 11. The CDR3 has 17 amino acids. CDR1 and CDR2 from the germline V gene are LGHDT and YNNKEL (reference sequence). This CDR3 is CASSQDPAFQGANTIYF. The CDR3 DNA reads TGTGCCAGCAGCCAAGATCCCGCGTTTCAGGGGGCGAACACCATATATTTT. Full variable domain (missing parts from reference TRBV3-1 and TRBJ1-3): DTAVSQTPKYLVTQMGNDKSIKCEQNLGHDTMYWYKQDSKKFLKIMFSYNNKELIINETVPNRFSPKSPDKAHLNLHINSLELGDSAVYFCASSQDPAFQGANTIYFGEGSWLTVV.

The table lists this clonotype with many counts. This chain links TRBV7-3 with TRBJ1-2; 7 bases are a match to TRBD1. Germline values: CDR1 SGHTA, CDR2 FQGTGA. V lost 5 bases to trimming and J lost 0 bases; unmatched junction nucleotides: 12. The CDR3 has 17 amino acids. Here the CDR3 reads CASSQGGGTATNYGYTF. The CDR3 coding sequence is TGTGCCAGCAGCCAGGGCGGAGGGACAGCCACTAACTATGGCTACACCTTC.

This clonotype has only a few counts. The J gene is TRBJ2-5, the V gene TRBV20-1; 12 nucleotides line up with TRBD2. CDR1 DFQATT and CDR2 SNEGSKA come from the germline V gene (reference sequence). V dropped 6 bases and J dropped 3; count of bases not matched to a gene: 11. This CDR3 spans 16 amino acids. The CDR3 sequence is CSARLAGARWEETQYF. CDR3 in DNA: TGCAGTGCACGACTAGCGGGGGCCAGGTGGGAAGAGACCCAGTACTTC.

The chain is built from TRBV27 and TRBJ2-7; D assignment may be TRBD1 or TRBD2 (5 bases each). CDR3 length equals 13 residues. V was trimmed by 1 base and J by 10 bases, leaving 14 bases between them. Germline V gives CDR1 MNHEY, CDR2 SMNVEV (reference sequence). The CDR3: CASSLYTQGPQYF. In nucleotides, the CDR3 is TGTGCCAGCAGTTTATACACCCAGGGACCTCAGTACTTC.

At least ten counts were recorded for this clonotype. J is TRBJ2-7 and V is TRBV2, with D hard to call. V was clipped by 1 base and J by 3 bases, with 7 bases between them. In germline, CDR1 is SNHLY, CDR2 FYNNEI. The CDR3 length is 13 residues. The CDR3 DNA is TGTGCCAGCAGTGAAGAGGATTACTACGAGCAGTACTTC. Its protein is CASSEEDYYEQYF.

The table lists this clonotype with a few counts. V gene TRBV7-3 combines with J gene TRBJ2-4; 8 bases are shared with TRBD1. V gave up 5 bases and J gave up 9 bases; unmatched junction bases: 6. This CDR3 is 13 amino acids long. CDR1 is SGHTA, CDR2 FQGTGA, per germline. CDR3 nucleotide sequence: TGTGCCAGCAGCAAAGCAGGGGGCAGCATTCAGTACTTC. As protein: CASSKAGGSIQYF.

In this sample, this clonotype turned up many times. The V call is TRBV2, the J call TRBJ1-5, with a tentative D call TRBD1 (5 bases). This CDR3 is 13 amino acids long. V was cut by 4 bases and J by 5 bases, with 9 bases left in between. Germline CDR1 is SNHLY and CDR2 is FYNNEI. In DNA form, the CDR3 reads TGTGCCAGCAGTGGACAGAGCTATCAGCCCCAGCATTTT. It translates to CASSGQSYQPQHF.

This clonotype was detected ten times or more. The chain recombines TRBV30 with TRBJ2-7; D is ambiguous. Germline CDR1 GTSNPN, CDR2 SVGIG (reference sequence). Trimming left V 2 bases short and J 7 bases short, with 12 bases between. This CDR3 spans 12 amino acids. CDR3 bases: TGTGCCTGGAGTCCAATCCTCTCGGAGCAGTACTTC. Amino acids: CAWSPILSEQYF.

Only a few counts were recorded for this clonotype. The chain has TRBV7-9 and TRBJ1-2; a weak D match, TRBD1 (5 bases). This CDR3 is 11 amino acids long. Germline V gene data show CDR1 as SEHNR and CDR2 as FQNEAQ (reference sequence). V was shortened by 4 bases and J by 10 bases, with 10 bases between the two germline ends. The DNA for the CDR3 is TGTGCCAGCAGCTGGGGGACCTCCTACACCTTC. It specifies CASSWGTSYTF.

This clonotype has at least ten counts. The chain has TRBV28 and TRBJ2-7; weak D call: TRBD1 (5 bases). The CDR3 loop spans 14 amino acids. CDR1 is MDHEN and CDR2 is SYDVKM in the germline V gene. Trimming took 4 bases from V and 3 from J, leaving 13 bases between them. The CDR3 loop is CASSSTVAGYEQYF. CDR3 in DNA: TGTGCCAGCAGTTCGACAGTAGCCGGCTACGAGCAGTACTTC.

This clonotype was seen repeatedly, ten times or more. The chain couples TRBV11-2 to TRBJ2-7, with 10 bases matching TRBD1. Germline loops: CDR1 SGHAT, CDR2 FQNNGV. V lost 7 bases, J lost 1 base, and 10 bases stayed unmatched. This CDR3 region has 16 residues. The CDR3: CASIGTGVEESYEQYF. The CDR3 DNA reads TGTGCCAGCATCGGGACAGGGGTAGAAGAGTCCTACGAGCAGTACTTC.

The table lists this clonotype with many counts. V and J are TRBV20-1 and TRBJ2-5; weak D call: TRBD2 (5 bases). CDR1 DFQATT and CDR2 SNEGSKA come from the germline V gene (reference sequence). V was shortened by 0 bases and J by 5 bases, with 16 bases between the two germline ends. This CDR3 is built from 15 residues. The CDR3: CSARDFGLAGETQYF. The CDR3 DNA sequence: TGCAGTGCTAGAGATTTCGGACTCGCCGGGGAGACCCAGTACTTC.

This clonotype was found many times. The chain carries TRBV2 and TRBJ1-5, with 7 bases lining up with TRBD1. The length of the CDR3 is 16 residues. V shed 4 bases, J shed 2 bases, and the junction held 8 bases outside the gene matches. Germline assignment: CDR1 SNHLY and CDR2 FYNNEI. DNA for the CDR3: TGTGCCAGCAGTGGGGGAGGGGGCGCGGGCAATCAGCCCCAGCATTTT. Its protein product is CASSGGGGAGNQPQHF.

Ten or more counts support this clonotype. The V and J genes are TRBV2 and TRBJ1-1; D not certain. The CDR3 is made up of 13 amino acids. V was shortened by 6 bases and J by 1 base, with 9 bases between the two germline ends. Germline values: CDR1 SNHLY, CDR2 FYNNEI. CDR3 sequence reads: CASRYSTNTEAFF. DNA of the CDR3: TGTGCCAGCAGATACTCAACGAACACTGAAGCTTTCTTT.

This clonotype appeared many times. The chain has TRBV3-1 and TRBJ1-2; tentative D call: TRBD1 (6 bases). The V gene lost 0 bases and the J gene lost 4 bases, with 12 bases spanning the gap. The germline V gene has CDR1 LGHDT and CDR2 YNNKEL (reference sequence). The CDR3 is 15 residues long. This CDR3 is CASSQDRKGVYGYTF. The CDR3, as DNA: TGTGCCAGCAGCCAAGATAGGAAGGGGGTCTATGGCTACACCTTC.

The table lists this clonotype with many counts. CDR3 in amino acids: CASSMDQGAGNTEAFF. CDR3 coding DNA: TGTGCCAGTAGTATGGATCAGGGGGCCGGGAACACTGAAGCTTTCTTT. This rearrangement joins TRBV19 to TRBJ1-1; 8 bases map to TRBD1. CDR3 size: 16 residues. J lost 1 base, V lost 3 bases, and 7 bases had no gene match. Germline V gene lookup returns CDR1 LNHDA and CDR2 SQIVND (reference sequence).

The CDR3 DNA is TGTGCCAGCAGTTACGGGCGCGGCGGGGTGGGGACTGAAGCTTTCTTT. Amino acid sequence: CASSYGRGGVGTEAFF. This chain uses TRBV6-5 with TRBJ1-1; D unclear. This CDR3 is 16 amino acids long. Trimming removed 2 bases from V and 5 bases from J, with 18 bases in between. Germline V gene data show CDR1 as MNHEY and CDR2 as SVGAGI.

This clonotype was seen ten or more times. The chain links TRBV27 to TRBJ1-1, with unresolved D. Per germline, CDR1 MNHEY and CDR2 SMNVEV (reference sequence). V lost 5 bases to trimming and J lost 8 bases, with 15 bases between them. This CDR3 is built from 13 residues. CDR3: CASSLKAAMEAFF. As DNA, the CDR3 is TGTGCCAGCAGTCTTAAGGCGGCAATGGAAGCTTTCTTT.

V usage is TRBV7-8 and J usage is TRBJ1-6; D not resolved. This CDR3 has 16 amino acids. Germline V lookup: CDR1 SGHVS, CDR2 FQNEAQ. Trimming cost V 1 base and J 9 bases, with 16 bases left between them. The CDR3 DNA follows: TGTGCCAGCAGCTTAGTTGGGCTCTCGGCTGGTTCACCCCTCCACTTT. This codes for CASSLVGLSAGSPLHF.

This clonotype was observed many times. The chain uses TRBV6-5 and TRBJ1-1; no reliable D call. This CDR3 region has 13 residues. The ends were cut back, 8 bases at V and 1 base at J, with 11 bases in the middle. Germline CDR1 and CDR2: MNHEY and SVGAGI. The CDR3 region is CASGAIGNTEAFF. CDR3 bases: TGTGCCAGCGGAGCGATTGGGAACACTGAAGCTTTCTTT.